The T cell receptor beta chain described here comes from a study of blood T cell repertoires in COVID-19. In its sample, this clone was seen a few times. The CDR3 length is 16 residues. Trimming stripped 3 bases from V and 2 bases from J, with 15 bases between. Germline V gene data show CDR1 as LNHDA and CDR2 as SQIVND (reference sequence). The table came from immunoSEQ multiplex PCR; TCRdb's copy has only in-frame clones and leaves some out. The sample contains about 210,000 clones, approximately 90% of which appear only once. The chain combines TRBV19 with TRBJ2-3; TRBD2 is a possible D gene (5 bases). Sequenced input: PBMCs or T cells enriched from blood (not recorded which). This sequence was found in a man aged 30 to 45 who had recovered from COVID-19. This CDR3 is CASSMWTFSNTDTQYF. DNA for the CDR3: TGTGCCAGTAGTATGTGGACTTTCTCAAACACAGATACGCAGTATTTT. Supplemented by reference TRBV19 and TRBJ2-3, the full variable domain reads DGGITQSPKYLFRKEGQNVTLSCEQNLNHDAMYWYRQDPGQGLRLIYYSQIVNDFQKGDIAEGYSVSREKKESFPLTVTSAQKNPTAFYLCASSMWTFSNTDTQYFGPGTRLTVL.